This TCR beta chain was identified in a study of T cells in Graves' hyperthyroidism and ophthalmopathy. This clonotype was detected ten times or more. The CDR3 sequence is 13 residues long. Trimming removed 5 bases from V and 7 bases from J, with 11 bases in between. Germline V CDR1 and CDR2: SEHNR, FQNEAQ (reference sequence). Amplification of TCR beta CDR3 regions was performed using RNA transcripts as template. First-round RT-PCR of the TCR CDR3 relied on the HTBI primer set. TCRdb called the multiplex PCR reads again in MiXCR, with one record for every CDR3 protein. The sample includes about 320,000 distinct CDR3 sequences, around 16% of them seen just once. Stability of Graves' hyperthyroidism was defined as absent ophthalmopathy progression within 18 months.

The chain uses TRBV7-9 and TRBJ2-2, with D unclear. This sequence originates from a young man with Graves' hyperthyroidism. Specimen: blood. The DNA for the CDR3 is TGTGCCAGCAGCCCCGAGTGGGTCGGGGAGCTGTTTTTT. Residues: CASSPEWVGELFF.